This entry concerns a single TCR beta chain. The sorted Tregs were CD4+CD25+CD127-/low cells. Full-length variable regions came from constant-region reverse primers plus semi-nested Nested Universal Primer A PCR. TCRdb re-called the 5' RACE reads with MiXCR, one entry per CDR3 protein. The sample lists around 9,600 distinct CDR3 sequences; approximately 34% were seen once. Germline V lookup: CDR1 SGHTA, CDR2 FQGNSA. The CDR3 runs 12 residues. V was shortened by 3 bases and J by 11 bases, with 8 bases between the two germline ends. This receptor was taken from a female donor with breast cancer. V and J are TRBV7-2 and TRBJ1-6; D may be TRBD1 (5 bases). The sequenced sample consisted of Tregs sorted from blood. The DNA for the CDR3 is TGTGCCAGCAGCTTCCAGGGACCACCCCTCCACTTT. Encoded protein: CASSFQGPPLHF. Full variable domain (remainder filled in from reference TRBV7-2 and TRBJ1-6): GAGVSQSPSNKVTEKGKDVELRCDPISGHTALYWYRQSLGQGLEFLIYFQGNSAPDKSGLPSDRFSAERTGGSVSTLTIQRTQQEDSAVYLCASSFQGPPLHFGNGTRLTVT.